This T cell receptor (beta chain) was obtained from a study of T-cell reconstitution after alpha-beta-depleted transplantation in children. V was trimmed by 1 base and J by 8 bases, leaving 15 bases between them. CDR1 is LGHNA and CDR2 is YNFKEQ in the germline V gene. The CDR3 has 15 amino acids. Unique molecular identifiers featured in how the TCRbeta library was prepared. A single record per CDR3 protein comes from TCRdb applying MiXCR to the PCR reads. The top ten clones hold approximately 3.8% of a sample with around 400,000 distinct CDR3 sequences, about 20% of them seen once. The TCR was taken from a human donor who donated a stem cell graft to a child with acute myeloid leukemia. The source material was PBMCs from the stem cell graft donor, sampled from the stem cell graft. The chain uses TRBV4-2 and TRBJ2-1; no reliable D call. This CDR3 is CASSQARDRLYEQFF. The CDR3 bases are TGTGCCAGCAGCCAAGCCCGAGATCGGTTATATGAGCAGTTCTTC.